Shown below are 25 T cell receptor beta chains from a single sample sequenced in a study of blood T cell repertoires in COVID-19. Only in-frame clones appear in the TCRdb table, and some are missing; sequencing was by immunoSEQ multiplex PCR. The data show about 33,000 clones, 70% to 90% seen once. Material for sequencing was peripheral blood. These receptors all come from a man aged 70-80 years with acute or convalescent COVID-19.

V and J are TRBV4-2 and TRBJ1-3, with D possibly being TRBD1 (5 bases). Deletions cut 3 bases from V and 9 bases from J, with 12 bases between. CDR1 and CDR2 from the germline V gene are LGHNA and YNFKEQ. There are 13 residues in the CDR3. DNA for the CDR3: TGTGCCAGCAGCCAGGTCGCCGGGGGCACCATATATTTT. As protein: CASSQVAGGTIYF.

This clone was recorded only once. The V and J genes are TRBV18 and TRBJ1-5; TRBD1 aligns across 7 bases. Germline values: CDR1 KGHSH, CDR2 LQKENI. There are 15 residues in the CDR3. Germline trimming cut 4 bases from V and 7 bases from J; bases unmatched to any gene: 10. The CDR3 here is CASSRSRDRRQPQHF. For the CDR3, the DNA is TGTGCCAGCTCACGCAGCCGGGACAGACGACAGCCCCAGCATTTT.

The chain recombines TRBV6-1 with TRBJ1-1, with D unresolved. V gave up 3 bases and J gave up 0 bases, with 5 bases separating them. The CDR3 has 13 residues. Germline assignment: CDR1 MNHNS and CDR2 SASEGT. The CDR3, as DNA: TGTGCCAGCAGTGATTCGGTGAACACTGAAGCTTTCTTT. Its protein is CASSDSVNTEAFF.

This clone was seen just once. The chain has TRBV3-1 (or the pseudogene TRBV3-2) and TRBJ2-3, with unresolved D. The CDR3 is 12 residues long. V shed 3 bases and J shed 5 bases, with 6 bases lying between them. The V gene's germline CDR1 is LGHDT and CDR2 YNNKEL (reference sequence). The CDR3 reads CASSHSLDTQYF. The CDR3 coding sequence is TGTGCCAGCAGCCACTCCTTAGATACGCAGTATTTT.

The rearrangement uses TRBV5-1 and TRBJ2-7, with a weak D call TRBD1 (6 bases). CDR3 length: 15 amino acids. Trimming took off 8 bases at V and 2 bases at J, with 20 bases between the two ends. CDR1 is SGHRS, CDR2 YFSETQ, per germline. In nucleotides, the CDR3 is TGCGCCAGGGGAACCCAGGGACAAACGACCTACGAGCAGTACTTC. Amino acids: CARGTQGQTTYEQYF.

J is TRBJ2-7 and V is TRBV28; 9 bases map to TRBD2. J gave up 3 bases and V 6 bases, and 6 bases lay outside the gene matches. The length of the CDR3 is 14 residues. Germline V gene lookup returns CDR1 MDHEN and CDR2 SYDVKM. The CDR3 spells CASRAGGDLYEQYF. The CDR3, as DNA: TGTGCCAGCAGGGCGGGGGGGGACCTCTACGAGCAGTACTTC.

The chain recombines TRBV29-1 with TRBJ2-1; 11 bases are a match to TRBD2. Germline V gene lookup returns CDR1 SQVTM and CDR2 ANQGSEA. Trimming at V came to 7 bases and at J to 8 bases, leaving 4 bases not matched to a gene. CDR3 length equals 12 residues. This CDR3 reads CSGGLADDEQFF. The CDR3 DNA reads TGCAGCGGGGGACTAGCGGATGATGAGCAGTTCTTC.

J is TRBJ1-3 and V is TRBV19; the D gene is possibly TRBD1 (5 bases). Germline assignment: CDR1 LNHDA and CDR2 SQIVND (reference sequence). The CDR3 is 15 residues long. Between the trimmed V and J ends, which lost 3 bases and 0 bases, there was a span of 9 bases. The CDR3 nucleotides are TGTGCCAGTAGTATGGACATTACCTCTGGAAACACCATATATTTT. This codes for CASSMDITSGNTIYF.

V usage is TRBV11-2 and J usage is TRBJ2-3, with 12 positions matching TRBD2. Trimming removed 8 bases from V and 5 bases from J; junction bases left unmatched: 5. This CDR3 has 14 residues. Germline V gene data show CDR1 as SGHAT and CDR2 as FQNNGV. In DNA, the CDR3 is TGTGCCAGCGGGGAGACTAGCGGGAGAGATACGCAGTATTTT. Its translation: CASGETSGRDTQYF.

The rearrangement links TRBV6-2 or TRBV6-3 to TRBJ2-1, with a tentative D call TRBD2 (6 bases). V lost 4 bases and J lost 11, with 15 bases in between. This CDR3 region has 13 residues. The V gene's germline CDR1 is MNHEY and CDR2 SVGEGT. The CDR3 DNA reads as TGTGCCAGCAGTTTGCGGGATCAGTCGAAGCAGTTCTTC. This codes for CASSLRDQSKQFF.

This clone appeared a single time. This chain uses TRBV6-2 or TRBV6-3 with TRBJ2-4, with 8 bases fitting TRBD1. V gave up 2 bases and J gave up 7 bases; unmatched junction bases: 7. Germline assignment: CDR1 MNHEY and CDR2 SVGEGT. The CDR3 spans 15 residues. CDR3 protein: CASSYGQGALNIQYF. CDR3 DNA sequence: TGTGCCAGCAGTTACGGTCAGGGGGCCCTCAACATTCAGTACTTC.

As concerns this clone: Distinct nucleotide sequences in the sample also encode this CDR3. For the CDR3, the DNA is TGCGCCAGCAGTCTCGTAGCGGGAGGGTCACGAGATACGCAGTATTTT. Its protein is CASSLVAGGSRDTQYF. J is TRBJ2-3 and V is TRBV5-1; 11 nucleotides align to TRBD2. With V trimmed by 5 bases and J by 5 bases, 10 bases remained unmatched. Germline V gene data show CDR1 as SGHRS and CDR2 as YFSETQ. CDR3 length equals 16 residues.

This chain uses TRBV4-3 with TRBJ2-3, with a tentative D call TRBD2 (6 bases). Germline CDR1 LGHNA, CDR2 YSLEER. V dropped 4 bases and J dropped 1 base, with 12 bases sitting between them. The CDR3 is 15 residues long. For the CDR3, the DNA is TGCGCCAGCAGCCCCTCCGGCGGGGGCACAGATACGCAGTATTTT. Protein sequence: CASSPSGGGTDTQYF.

The chain uses TRBV15 and TRBJ2-2; a possible D gene is TRBD1 (6 bases). Germline loops: CDR1 LNHNV, CDR2 YYDKDF (reference sequence). Trimming pared 1 base from V and 0 bases from J, leaving 9 bases between. The CDR3 runs to 16 residues. The chain's CDR3 is CATSRGDKANTGELFF. CDR3 sequence (DNA): TGTGCCACCAGCAGAGGGGACAAGGCGAACACCGGGGAGCTGTTTTTT.

V usage is TRBV7-9 and J usage is TRBJ1-1; possible D gene TRBD1, 5 bases. Between the trimmed V and J ends, which lost 5 bases and 1 base, there was a span of 14 bases. Per germline, CDR1 SEHNR and CDR2 FQNEAQ (reference sequence). This CDR3 is 15 amino acids long. CDR3: CASSEKYGQNTEAFF. The CDR3 region has the DNA TGTGCCAGCAGCGAAAAGTATGGACAGAACACTGAAGCTTTCTTT.

The chain combines TRBV27 with TRBJ1-1; no firm D call. Trimming shortened V by 2 bases and J by 5 bases, and 12 bases separated the two germline ends. Germline lookup yields CDR1 MNHEY and CDR2 SMNVEV (reference sequence). The CDR3 extends over 14 amino acids. The CDR3 loop reads CASSLAITGTEAFF. The DNA of the CDR3 is TGTGCCAGCAGTTTAGCCATCACGGGGACTGAAGCTTTCTTT.

This clone has just a few counts. The chain couples TRBV20-1 to TRBJ1-5, with D possibly matching TRBD1 (6 bases). Germline V gene sequence: CDR1 DFQATT, CDR2 SNEGSKA (reference sequence). The CDR3 covers 11 residues. Trimming took off 3 bases at V and 10 bases at J, with 10 bases between the two ends. CDR3 amino acids: CSARTGGPQHF. The CDR3 region has the DNA TGCAGTGCTAGGACGGGGGGCCCCCAGCATTTT.

The chain carries TRBV19 and TRBJ2-1, with 7 nucleotides matching TRBD1. J gave up 1 base and V 6 bases, and 9 bases lay outside the gene matches. CDR1 LNHDA and CDR2 SQIVND come from the germline V gene (reference sequence). This CDR3 contains 16 residues. CDR3 loop: CASSRFQGVSYNEQFF. CDR3 nucleotides: TGTGCCAGTAGCCGTTTCCAGGGGGTATCCTACAATGAGCAGTTCTTC.

V gene TRBV6-5 combines with J gene TRBJ1-5; no definite D call. This CDR3 is 14 amino acids long. Trimming left V 5 bases short and J 7 bases short, with 15 bases between. CDR1 is MNHEY, CDR2 SVGAGI, per germline. The CDR3 DNA reads TGTGCCAGCAGTCCCGAGACGGGTTGGCAGCCCCAGCATTTT. Translated, it gives CASSPETGWQPQHF.

This chain links TRBV7-2 with TRBJ2-7, with TRBD2 as a possible D gene (7 bases). This CDR3 has 14 residues. CDR1 and CDR2 (germline): SGHTA, FQGNSA. V lost 5 bases and J 4 bases, leaving 15 bases between the germline ends. CDR3 sequence reads: CASSPGGQRYEQYF. CDR3 coding DNA: TGTGCCAGCAGCCCCGGGGGGCAAAGGTACGAGCAGTACTTC.

This rearrangement joins TRBV5-4 to TRBJ2-5; a possible D gene is TRBD2 (7 bases). The CDR3 is made up of 14 amino acids. CDR1 is SGHNT and CDR2 is YYREEE in the germline V gene (reference sequence). Trimming left V 0 bases short and J 4 bases short, with 10 bases between. CDR3 amino acids: CASSLEGGRETQYF. CDR3 in DNA: TGTGCCAGCAGCTTGGAGGGGGGGCGAGAGACCCAGTACTTC.

The chain has TRBV7-2 and TRBJ2-3, with unresolved D. Germline loops: CDR1 SGHTA, CDR2 FQGNSA. The CDR3 spans 15 residues. V was cut by 0 bases and J by 0 bases, with 7 bases left in between. CDR3 nucleotide sequence: TGTGCCAGCAGCTTAGCGAGAGGAAGCACAGATACGCAGTATTTT. As protein: CASSLARGSTDTQYF.

The chain is built from TRBV4-1 and TRBJ1-5; 10 nucleotides line up with TRBD1. Germline lookup yields CDR1 MGHRA and CDR2 YSYEKL. This CDR3 is 18 amino acids long. The V and J ends lost 3 bases and 3 bases, in that order; junction bases with no gene match: 11. The CDR3 reads CASSQASPGQGYNQPQHF. CDR3 sequence (DNA): TGCGCCAGCAGCCAGGCTTCCCCGGGACAGGGGTACAATCAGCCCCAGCATTTT.

The rearrangement uses TRBV27 and TRBJ2-1; 7 nucleotides line up with TRBD1. CDR3 length equals 15 residues. The V and J ends lost 4 bases and 4 bases, in that order; junction bases with no gene match: 7. From germline, CDR1 is MNHEY and CDR2 SMNVEV (reference sequence). For the CDR3, the DNA is TGTGCCAGCAGTTCTTTACAGGGGTTTTACAATGAGCAGTTCTTC. Amino acids: CASSSLQGFYNEQFF.

The rearrangement joins TRBV10-3 to TRBJ1-1, with 8 nucleotides matching TRBD1. The junction had 14 bases not matched to a gene; V was cut back by 10 bases and J by 1 base. Germline CDR1 reads ENHRY; CDR2 reads SYGVKD. The CDR3 sequence is 16 residues long. CDR3 in DNA: TGTGCCACCCTATCCGGGACAGGCCTAACGAACACTGAAGCTTTCTTT. Its translation is CATLSGTGLTNTEAFF.